This T cell receptor beta chain was sequenced for a study of somatic mutations in cytotoxic T cells in rheumatoid arthritis. The method was immunoSEQ multiplex PCR; TCRdb's version includes in-frame clones alone and lacks a portion of them. The sample carries roughly 10,000 clones, 89% recorded once. The study's findings and limits: In rheumatoid arthritis patients, unlike healthy controls, CD8+ clonality rose with age.

Comment on this clone: Its matching antigen is unknown. Mismatch with germline at one junction end may stem from a read error.

The CDR3 extends over 13 amino acids. Germline CDR1 reads SNHLY; CDR2 reads FYNNEI. The sequencing input was CD4+ T cells sorted from blood. The clonotype was recovered from a woman under 30 with rheumatoid arthritis. The rearrangement links TRBV2 to TRBJ2-7; 12 positions agree with TRBD2. CDR3 amino acids: CASSELAGGQWHF. The CDR3 DNA sequence: TGTGCCAGCAGTGAACTAGCGGGGGGGCAATGGCACTTC.